These 9 T cell receptor beta chains were sequenced from one sample in a study of beta chain features in type 1 diabetes. Expressed TCRB transcripts got sequenced, as all isolated RNA was reverse transcribed. The data were produced by immunoSEQ multiplex PCR, yet TCRdb's version contains in-frame clones alone and is incomplete. Of around 430,000 clones listed, roughly 31% are singletons. Material: naive CD4+ T cells from blood. The receptors were gathered from a man aged 18-30 years in good health.

The chain links TRBV7-2 to TRBJ1-5, with D possibly being TRBD1 (6 bases). The CDR3 has 16 amino acids. From germline, CDR1 is SGHTA and CDR2 FQGNSA. Trimming pared 5 bases from V and 0 bases from J, leaving 14 bases between. For the CDR3, the DNA is TGTGCCAGCAGCCGGGACACGGGATATAGCAATCAGCCCCAGCATTTT. Residues: CASSRDTGYSNQPQHF.

In nucleotides, the CDR3 is TGTGCCAGCAGCGTAGCCCCTAGCGGGGGAAAAGATGAGCAGTTCTTC. It specifies CASSVAPSGGKDEQFF. The chain has TRBV9 and TRBJ2-1, with 10 bases identical to TRBD2. In germline, CDR1 is SGDLS, CDR2 YYNGEE. V was pared by 0 bases and J by 8 bases, with 8 bases of the junction left unmatched. The length of the CDR3 is 16 residues. The whole variable domain, filled in from reference TRBV9 and TRBJ2-1, reads DSGVTQTPKHLITATGQRVTLRCSPRSGDLSVYWYQQSLDQGLQFLIQYYNGEERAKGNILERFSAQQFPDLHSELNLSSLELGDSALYFCASSVAPSGGKDEQFFGPGTRLTVL.

The chain is built from TRBV11-2 and TRBJ2-3, with 11 bases identical to TRBD2. Germline V gene data show CDR1 as SGHAT and CDR2 as FQNNGV. This CDR3 comprises 15 residues. V was clipped by 5 bases and J by 2 bases; unmatched bases: 3. The CDR3 DNA follows: TGTGCCAGCAGCACGGGACTAGCGGTCACAGATACGCAGTATTTT. It codes for CASSTGLAVTDTQYF.

This sequence joins TRBV29-1 and TRBJ2-3, with TRBD2 identical over 11 bases. V shed 6 bases, J shed 5 bases, and the junction held 16 bases outside the gene matches. CDR3 length: 17 amino acids. The V gene's germline CDR1 is SQVTM and CDR2 ANQGSEA. CDR3 sequence: CSVTGVAGGPWEDTQYF. The CDR3 coding sequence is TGCAGCGTGACCGGGGTAGCGGGAGGGCCATGGGAAGATACGCAGTATTTT.

The chain has TRBV7-2 and TRBJ2-7; unclear D gene. V was pared by 5 bases and J by 1 base, with 12 bases between. The CDR3 is 14 amino acids. The germline CDR1 and CDR2 sequences are SGHTA and FQGNSA. CDR3 coding DNA: TGTGCCAGCAGCACCGATCGGATTTCCTACGAGCAGTACTTC. Translated, it gives CASSTDRISYEQYF. The entire variable domain, with the rest obtained from reference TRBV7-2 and TRBJ2-7, is as follows: GAGVSQSPSNKVTEKGKDVELRCDPISGHTALYWYRQSLGQGLEFLIYFQGNSAPDKSGLPSDRFSAERTGGSVSTLTIQRTQQEDSAVYLCASSTDRISYEQYFGPGTRLTVT.

The V and J genes are TRBV10-3 and TRBJ2-7; D is possibly TRBD1 or TRBD2 (5 bases each). CDR3 length: 12 amino acids. Trimming removed 5 bases from V and 3 bases from J, with 8 bases in between. The germline gives CDR1 ENHRY, CDR2 SYGVKD. CDR3 nucleotide sequence: TGTGCCATCAGTCCAGGGAGCTACGAGCAGTACTTC. The encoded protein is CAISPGSYEQYF.

The rearrangement uses TRBV6-6 and TRBJ1-2; perhaps TRBD1 as D (6 bases). CDR3 size: 15 residues. V lost 5 bases, J lost 0 bases, and 13 bases lay in between. Looked up from germline, CDR1 is MNHNY and CDR2 is SVGAGI (reference sequence). CDR3 loop: CASSASGVANYGYTF. CDR3 nucleotides: TGTGCCAGCAGTGCCTCAGGGGTCGCTAACTATGGCTACACCTTC.

This clone showed up just a few times. The genes are TRBV30 and TRBJ1-1; unclear D gene. V lost 1 base, J lost 5 bases, and 11 bases lay in between. The germline gives CDR1 GTSNPN, CDR2 SVGIG (reference sequence). This CDR3 contains 13 residues. The CDR3 reads CAWSEARVTEAFF. The CDR3 bases are TGTGCCTGGAGTGAGGCGCGGGTTACTGAAGCTTTCTTT. Drawing the rest from reference TRBV30 and TRBJ1-1, the complete variable domain is SQTIHQWPATLVQPVGSPLSLECTVEGTSNPNLYWYRQAAGRGLQLLFYSVGIGQISSEVPQNLSASRPQDRQFILSSKKLLLSDSGFYLCAWSEARVTEAFFGQGTRLTVV.

The chain uses TRBV19 and TRBJ1-2, with D perhaps matching TRBD1 (5 bases). Germline V gene lookup returns CDR1 LNHDA and CDR2 SQIVND (reference sequence). The CDR3 runs 14 residues. V was trimmed by 10 bases and J by 0 bases, leaving 15 bases between them. The CDR3 DNA is TGTGCCACCGCCCAGGGTGGAGCTAACTATGGCTACACCTTC. It codes for CATAQGGANYGYTF.